This T cell receptor (beta chain) is from a study of vaccination and CD4 T cells after COVID-19 (dated by TCRdb to 2021 to 2024). About the full investigation: The convalescent cohort included six males and four females, with two Hispanic individuals, seven Caucasians, two Asians and one multiracial person. The cultures were stimulated with overlapping spike peptide pools from SARS-CoV-2 and from the common cold coronaviruses HCoV-NL63, HCoV-OC43 and HCoV-229E. Post-COVID blood samples from convalescent patients were collected a median of about 110 days after diagnosis, with a range of about 30 to 170 days. As controls, cultures received a CEFX viral epitope pool (the positive control), an HIV-1 Nef peptide pool (the negative control), or no peptide at all. In ten to eleven COVID-19 convalescent patients and a handful of infection-naive healthy vaccine recipients, the spike-specific CD4+ TCR repertoire before mRNA vaccination was compared with the repertoire after mRNA vaccination. Participants got two doses of the Pfizer-BioNTech BNT162b2 vaccine (n=8) or two doses of the Moderna mRNA-1273 vaccine (n=2). The time from the second vaccine dose to post-vaccine blood sampling had a median of around 72 days and ranged from about 12 to 250 days.

What the treatment or condition label conveys for this sample: roughly 10-day PBMC culture with coronavirus spike peptide pools or control peptides (ViraFEST assay). The study used the ViraFEST assay, which expanded antigen-specific T cells with peptide pools and then identified expanded clonotypes by TCR sequencing. The absence of prior SARS-CoV-2 infection in healthy vaccine recipients was confirmed by negative nucleocapsid antibody tests before and after vaccination. Each well held more than 1.5 million PBMCs cultured in IMDM containing approximately 5% human AB serum and approximately 9.8 IU/ml IL-2, with 9 to 10 ug/ml peptide pools added. On days 3 and 7, half of the culture medium was replaced with fresh IL-2-containing medium. After less than 12 days of culture, CD4+ T cells were isolated by negative selection using the EasySep CD4+ T cell isolation kit. Ficoll-Paque Plus gradient centrifugation was used to isolate PBMCs from whole blood, and the isolated PBMCs were then either used fresh or cryopreserved at -140C. Triplicate wells were generally used for each culture condition.

Of note for this clonotype: The clone's antigen remains unknown. Nothing much larger sits one base from this clone, and base qualities are not available.

General findings and caveats noted by the study authors: Of the vaccine-specific clones found in convalescent patients, nearly all (304 of 307) were mono-reactive for SARS-CoV-2 spike instead of being cross-reactive with common cold coronaviruses. The number of convalescent patients in the study was relatively small, and the study did not examine early timepoints following natural infection. The median number of SARS-CoV-2-reactive clonotypes rose from roughly 20 after infection to 38 after vaccination, but the change was not significant. In convalescent patients, a median 86.3% of post-vaccine SARS-CoV-2-reactive clones were detected only after vaccination, and vaccine-specific priming was suggested by this finding.

Reading from cysteine to phenylalanine, the CDR3 counts 21 amino acids. Only the CDR3 portion is preserved as DNA: 63 bases, with reading frame beginning at the first base. The germline V gene gives CDR1 as SGHAT and CDR2 as FQNNGV. At the junction V is shortened by 0 bases and J by 2 bases, with 28 bases in between. The library was obtained by PCR. DNA from cultured CD4+ T cells was subjected to TCR sequencing with the Oncomine TCR Beta short-read assay at the Johns Hopkins FTIC core. The QIAamp micro DNA kit was used to extract genomic DNA from the cultured CD4+ T cells. Oncomine TCR Beta libraries made from cultured CD4+ T cells were pooled using unique dual indexes and sequenced on an Illumina iSeq 100. The authors' analysis ran thus. Non-productive sequences were removed, and CDR3s not starting with C, not ending with F or W, or shorter than 7 amino acids were discarded. The MANAFEST web application identified antigen-specific clonotypes by comparing peptide-stimulated wells against reference wells and other culture wells. An FDR below 0.05, an odds ratio above 5, and a productive frequency above 0.1% in at least two of three replicate wells were required for clones to be considered positive. A clonotype was classed as cross-reactive if the clonotype showed significant expansion both in SARS-CoV-2 spike wells and in at least one common cold coronavirus spike condition. Levenshtein distances (stringdist) and unrooted phylogenetic trees (ape) in R version 3.6.1 were used to assess CDR3 homology. TCRdb passed the public sequencing reads through fastp at Q25 and MiXCR, retaining productive beta sequences. A single entry per CDR3 protein holds the most common genes and DNA from its merged rows. The V and J calls were not made by the authors but by TCRdb's processing. A total of fewer than 15,000 distinct CDR3 sequences appear in this sample, approximately 74% of them only once. The ten largest clones add up to just over 8% of the sample.

The sample here was CD4+ T cells from blood, cultured in vitro, taken after SARS-CoV-2 vaccination. This sequence uses TRBV11-2 and TRBJ1-2; perhaps TRBD1 is the D gene, with 6 bases matching. This TCR came from a human donor who received a COVID-19 vaccine. This receptor has the CDR3 CASSLDDHRDKQPPSNYGYTF. The DNA sequence reads TGTGCCAGCAGCTTAGATGATCACCGGGACAAGCAACCACCCAGCAACTATGGCTACACCTTC.